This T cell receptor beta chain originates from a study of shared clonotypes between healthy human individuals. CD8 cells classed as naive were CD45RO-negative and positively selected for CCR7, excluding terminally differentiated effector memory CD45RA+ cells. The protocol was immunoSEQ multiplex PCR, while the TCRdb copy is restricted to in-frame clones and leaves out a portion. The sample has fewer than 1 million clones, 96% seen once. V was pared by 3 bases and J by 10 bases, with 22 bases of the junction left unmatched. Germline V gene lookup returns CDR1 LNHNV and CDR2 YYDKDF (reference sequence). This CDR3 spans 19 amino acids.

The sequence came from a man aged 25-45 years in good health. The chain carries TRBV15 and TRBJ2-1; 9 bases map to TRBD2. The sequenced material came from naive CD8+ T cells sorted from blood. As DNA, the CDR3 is TGTGCCACCAGCAGCACTAGCGGGTCCACGACTGCGGAACTAACGGAGCAGTTCTTC. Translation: CATSSTSGSTTAELTEQFF.